This TCR beta chain was observed in a study of brain T cells in children with intractable seizures. General study results and limits: Clones missing pre-surgery may reflect undersampling of that blood sample.

Time point: blood from clinic visit 5 months post-surgery; TSC patient then seizure free. Only cases whose brain tissue showed the highest T cell transcript signatures were sequenced. Pre-surgery treatment included at least one anti-epileptic drug. For this clone: Its antigen remains unidentified.

The germline V gene has CDR1 SGHAT and CDR2 FQNNGV. Deletions cut 5 bases from V and 3 bases from J, with 9 bases between. The CDR3 extends over 13 amino acids. TCRdb keeps only in-frame clones here, not all; method: immunoSEQ multiplex PCR. Found here are about 340,000 clones, 93% of them singletons; the top ten hold under 7%. V usage is TRBV11-2 and J usage is TRBJ2-3; D is possibly TRBD1 (5 bases). The TCR originated in a boy under two years old with tuberous sclerosis and intractable seizures. Sample: peripheral blood, taken 4 to 6 months after surgery. The CDR3 DNA reads TGTGCCAGCAGCAGGGGTCAGACAGATACGCAGTATTTT. Amino acids: CASSRGQTDTQYF.